Presented here are 31 T cell receptor beta chains from one specimen sequenced in a study of molecular identifiers for immune sequencing clone quantification. TCRdb itself ran the PCR reads through MiXCR, one entry per CDR3 protein. The repertoire holds about 510,000 distinct CDR3 sequences, 20% to 25% seen once, with roughly 0.81% in the top ten. Sequenced: naive CD8+ T cells from blood, with Jurkat cell RNA spiked in. This sample's subset: FACS-sorted CD8+CD4-CCR7+CD45RA+ naive T cells. These receptors were collected from a human donor in good health. Some libraries in this study had Jurkat cell RNA spiked in.

Comment on this clonotype: One base away lies a much larger clone, so this may be a sequencing read error. The chain is built from TRBV6-2 or TRBV6-3 and TRBJ2-3, with D possibly TRBD2 on 5 matching bases. The CDR3 is 13 residues long. Trimming left V 7 bases short and J 3 bases short, with 11 bases between. In germline, CDR1 is MNHEY, CDR2 SVGEGT. This CDR3 is CASTDYETDTQYF. The CDR3, as DNA: TGTGCCAGCACCGACTACGAAACAGATACGCAGTATTTT.

This clonotype has only a few counts. The V gene is TRBV27, the J gene TRBJ2-7; 11 nucleotides agree with TRBD1. Unmatched junction bases numbered 7, after V lost 3 bases and J lost 3 bases. Germline assignment: CDR1 MNHEY and CDR2 SMNVEV (reference sequence). The CDR3 extends over 16 amino acids. In DNA, the CDR3 is TGTGCCAGCAGTTTCTACGGACAGGGGGCCGACTACGAGCAGTACTTC. This encodes CASSFYGQGADYEQYF.

There are a few counts of this clonotype. This sequence joins TRBV6-6 and TRBJ2-5; 15 bases are a match to TRBD2. The ends lost 4 bases at V and 5 bases at J; junction bases unmatched: 5. The CDR3 is made up of 16 amino acids. Germline V CDR1 and CDR2: MNHNY, SVGAGI (reference sequence). The CDR3 is CASSWTSGRAAETQYF. The CDR3 DNA is TGTGCCAGCAGTTGGACTAGCGGGAGGGCGGCGGAGACCCAGTACTTC.

There are a few counts of this clonotype. The genes are TRBV4-3 and TRBJ1-1, with 7 bases fitting TRBD1. Germline V gene lookup returns CDR1 LGHNA and CDR2 YSLEER. The CDR3 contains 15 residues. V lost 1 base to trimming and J lost 6 bases; unmatched junction nucleotides: 8. The CDR3 coding sequence is TGCGCCAGCAGCCAAGCAGGGGGGGGTTACGCTGAAGCTTTCTTT. This gives the protein CASSQAGGGYAEAFF.

Note on this clonotype: A much more abundant neighbour one base away suggests this may be a read error. J is TRBJ1-1 and V is TRBV27; D is unresolved. The CDR3 covers 14 residues. V was clipped by 5 bases and J by 4 bases, with 14 bases between them. Germline CDR1 and CDR2: MNHEY and SMNVEV (reference sequence). CDR3 bases: TGTGCCAGCAGTATGGGCCTGATGAGCACTGAAGCTTTCTTT. Translating gives CASSMGLMSTEAFF.

This clonotype was counted between two and nine times. The J gene is TRBJ2-2, the V gene TRBV6-5, with D perhaps matching TRBD1 (6 bases). The length of the CDR3 is 15 residues. The germline V and J ends were trimmed by 1 base and 7 bases, with 13 bases remaining between them. The germline V gene has CDR1 MNHEY and CDR2 SVGAGI. In DNA form, the CDR3 reads TGTGCCAGCAGTTACTTCAAACAGGGTAACGGGGAGCTGTTTTTT. This encodes CASSYFKQGNGELFF.

This chain joins TRBV12-5 and TRBJ2-7; D tentatively reads TRBD1 or TRBD2 (7 bases each). Trimming left V 6 bases short and J 0 bases short, with 24 bases between. The germline gives CDR1 LGHNT, CDR2 FRNRAP. The length of the CDR3 is 18 residues. CDR3 in amino acids: CASGPGTAGLPSSYEQYF. In DNA form, the CDR3 reads TGTGCTAGTGGGCCCGGGACAGCGGGACTCCCTAGCTCCTACGAGCAGTACTTC.

This clonotype was seen at least ten times. This sequence joins TRBV4-3 and TRBJ1-4, with D hard to call. V was clipped by 0 bases and J by 2 bases, with 10 bases between them. This CDR3 comprises 16 residues. Germline CDR1 is LGHNA and CDR2 is YSLEER. The CDR3 reads CASSQDFGGTNEKLFF. CDR3 in DNA: TGCGCCAGCAGCCAAGATTTTGGAGGGACTAATGAAAAACTGTTTTTT.

This clonotype has a count of ten or more. The junction departs from germline at one end; a sequencing error may be responsible. V usage is TRBV7-7 and J usage is TRBJ2-5; 8 nucleotides align to TRBD1. This CDR3 is built from 15 residues. The germline gives CDR1 SSHAT, CDR2 FNYEAQ (reference sequence). Here the CDR3 reads CASSLETGVQETQYF. The CDR3 DNA follows: TGTGCTAGCAGCTTAGAGACAGGGGTCCAAGAGACCCAGTACTTC.

Worth noting for this clonotype: A junction end diverges from the germline sequence, so it may reflect a read error. The chain carries TRBV24-1 and TRBJ2-1; 7 positions match TRBD1. Germline loops: CDR1 KGHDR, CDR2 SFDVKD. The CDR3 has 17 residues. The DNA of the CDR3 is TGTGCCACCGGTGACTCCGCTACAGGGGAGTCCTACAATGAGCAGTTCTTC. As protein: CATGDSATGESYNEQFF.

This clonotype was seen a few times. The rearrangement uses TRBV4-3 and TRBJ1-1; D is possibly TRBD1 (5 bases). CDR1 is LGHNA and CDR2 is YSLEER in the germline V gene. V gave up 0 bases and J gave up 4 bases, with 9 bases separating them. The CDR3 totals 14 residues. This chain's CDR3 is CASSQDWGGTEAFF. The CDR3 DNA reads TGCGCCAGCAGCCAAGATTGGGGCGGCACTGAAGCTTTCTTT.

This clonotype occurred many times. This chain uses TRBV4-3 with TRBJ1-1; 7 bases align to TRBD1. Germline CDR1 LGHNA, CDR2 YSLEER. This CDR3 comprises 20 residues. After removal of 0 bases from V and 0 bases from J, the junction contained 16 bases not matched to a gene. DNA of the CDR3: TGCGCCAGCAGCCAAGAAGGGAGTGTCACAGGGGCCGGGGTGAACACTGAAGCTTTCTTT. The encoded protein is CASSQEGSVTGAGVNTEAFF.

V and J are TRBV4-3 and TRBJ2-7, with D possibly matching TRBD1 (6 bases). The V gene's germline CDR1 is LGHNA and CDR2 YSLEER. This CDR3 has 14 residues. Between the trimmed V and J ends, which lost 2 bases and 2 bases, there was a span of 10 bases. The DNA for the CDR3 is TGCGCCAGCAGCCAAACGGACAGCACCTACGAGCAGTACTTC. It encodes CASSQTDSTYEQYF.

Only a few counts were recorded for this clonotype. The chain joins TRBV20-1 to TRBJ2-7, with 8 positions matching TRBD1. V trimming: 1 base; J trimming: 4 bases; junction bases outside the gene matches: 6. Germline V gives CDR1 DFQATT, CDR2 SNEGSKA (reference sequence). The CDR3 consists of 14 residues. CDR3 sequence (DNA): TGCAGTGCTAGAGTGTCCGGGACAGGTTACGAGCAGTACTTC. Encoded protein: CSARVSGTGYEQYF.

This clonotype occurred a few times. The rearrangement uses TRBV7-9 and TRBJ1-5, with D possibly being TRBD1 (5 bases). Trimming shortened V by 0 bases and J by 2 bases, and 14 bases separated the two germline ends. The CDR3 sequence is 17 residues long. Germline V lookup: CDR1 SEHNR, CDR2 FQNEAQ (reference sequence). CDR3 sequence: CASSLAVGELGNQPQHF. The CDR3 DNA sequence: TGTGCCAGCAGCTTAGCGGTGGGGGAGTTGGGCAATCAGCCCCAGCATTTT.

To note about this clonotype: This could be a read error, since a much larger clone is one nucleotide away. The chain carries TRBV29-1 and TRBJ2-2, with TRBD2 matching over 8 bases. CDR1 SQVTM and CDR2 ANQGSEA come from the germline V gene. This CDR3 comprises 13 residues. The DNA for the CDR3 is TGCAGCGTTGAACTAGCGGGTACCGGGGAGCTGCTTTTT. Encoded protein: CSVELAGTGELLF.

The genes are TRBV20-1 and TRBJ2-2; 11 positions match TRBD2. V dropped 6 bases and J dropped 6; count of bases not matched to a gene: 15. The germline V gene has CDR1 DFQATT and CDR2 SNEGSKA (reference sequence). This CDR3 region has 17 residues. The CDR3 loop reads CSARTSGSFGNAGELFF. In nucleotides, the CDR3 is TGCAGTGCCCGCACTAGCGGGAGTTTTGGTAACGCCGGGGAGCTGTTTTTT.

This clonotype has at least ten counts. The rearrangement joins TRBV12-5 to TRBJ1-1; 7 bases are shared with TRBD1. The CDR3 spans 18 residues. J gave up 0 bases and V 2 bases, and 12 bases lay outside the gene matches. CDR1 and CDR2 from the germline V gene are LGHNT and FRNRAP. CDR3 loop: CASGLYTGVAPMNTEAFF. CDR3 sequence (DNA): TGTGCTAGTGGTTTGTACACAGGGGTCGCGCCGATGAACACTGAAGCTTTCTTT.

In this sample, this clonotype turned up a few times. The chain carries TRBV20-1 and TRBJ1-1; tentative D call: TRBD1 (6 bases). Germline V lookup: CDR1 DFQATT, CDR2 SNEGSKA (reference sequence). This CDR3 comprises 15 residues. Deletions cut 0 bases from V and 2 bases from J, with 13 bases between. The CDR3 protein is CSARDPRTENTEAFF. The CDR3 DNA reads as TGCAGTGCTAGAGATCCAAGGACAGAAAACACTGAAGCTTTCTTT.

This clonotype was counted only a few times. The gene calls are TRBV13 and TRBJ2-5, with TRBD1 as a possible D gene (5 bases). Germline CDR1 and CDR2: PRHDT and FYEKMQ (reference sequence). The CDR3 totals 15 residues. Trimming shortened V by 0 bases and J by 2 bases, and 10 bases separated the two germline ends. The CDR3 DNA follows: TGTGCCAGCAGCTTAGGGACAGAAAATCAAGAGACCCAGTACTTC. It encodes CASSLGTENQETQYF.

V usage is TRBV28 and J usage is TRBJ1-1, with TRBD1 as a possible D gene (6 bases). Trimming left V 2 bases short and J 0 bases short, with 10 bases between. The germline V gene encodes CDR1 MDHEN and CDR2 SYDVKM. The CDR3 covers 15 residues. In DNA form, the CDR3 reads TGTGCCAGCAGTTTAAACAGGGACCTGAACACTGAAGCTTTCTTT. This gives the protein CASSLNRDLNTEAFF. Full variable domain (rest looked up from reference TRBV28 and TRBJ1-1): DVKVTQSSRYLVKRTGEKVFLECVQDMDHENMFWYRQDPGLGLRLIYFSYDVKMKEKGDIPEGYSVSREKKERFSLILESASTNQTSMYLCASSLNRDLNTEAFFGQGTRLTVV.

Many counts were recorded for this clonotype. The J gene is TRBJ1-4, the V gene TRBV6-5; D unclear. The CDR3 consists of 15 residues. Germline CDR1 and CDR2: MNHEY and SVGAGI. V was cut by 0 bases and J by 8 bases, with 13 bases left in between. This CDR3 is CASSYSNGVLEKLFF. The CDR3 DNA sequence: TGTGCCAGCAGTTACTCGAACGGGGTTCTGGAAAAACTGTTTTTT.

The sample holds many counts of this clonotype. The genes are TRBV20-1 and TRBJ2-7, with 7 bases fitting TRBD1. Trimming at V came to 0 bases and at J to 1 base, leaving 12 bases not matched to a gene. CDR1 and CDR2 (germline): DFQATT, SNEGSKA (reference sequence). The CDR3 sequence is 17 residues long. The CDR3 protein is CSARDPSPGQVSYEQYF. Written as DNA, the CDR3 is TGCAGTGCTAGAGATCCTTCGCCTGGACAGGTGTCCTACGAGCAGTACTTC.

The table lists this clonotype with many counts. The J gene is TRBJ1-1, the V gene TRBV29-1, with TRBD1 as a possible D gene (5 bases). Per the germline V gene, CDR1 is SQVTM and CDR2 is ANQGSEA. Trimming took 0 bases from V and 7 from J, leaving 6 bases between them. This CDR3 region has 11 residues. CDR3 nucleotides: TGCAGCGTTGAAGATGGGGGTGAAGCTTTCTTT. It specifies CSVEDGGEAFF.

This clonotype has at least ten counts. This chain uses TRBV7-9 with TRBJ2-2; D possibly matches TRBD1 or TRBD2 (5 bases each). The CDR3 runs 16 residues. Germline V gene lookup returns CDR1 SEHNR and CDR2 FQNEAQ (reference sequence). V lost 4 bases, J lost 6 bases, and 18 bases lay in between. The CDR3 DNA follows: TGTGCCAGCAGCTCTAACAGACTGGGGGTCGCCGGGGAGCTGTTTTTT. Translated, it gives CASSSNRLGVAGELFF.

This clonotype was recorded a few times. The gene calls are TRBV12-3 or TRBV12-4 and TRBJ1-1; maybe TRBD1 (6 bases). CDR3 length equals 15 residues. Between the trimmed V and J ends, which lost 3 bases and 5 bases, there was a span of 16 bases. The CDR3 sequence: CASSFSVQGRTEAFF. In nucleotides, the CDR3 is TGTGCCAGCAGTTTCTCGGTCCAGGGGCGTACTGAAGCTTTCTTT.

On this clonotype: An end of the junction differs from the germline gene, which may be a read error. V and J are TRBV7-9 and TRBJ2-7; unclear D gene. The CDR3 has 12 amino acids. Germline V gives CDR1 SEHNR, CDR2 FQNEAQ (reference sequence). The CDR3 DNA follows: TGTGCCAGCAGCTTAGGGACCTACGAGCAGTGCTTC. Translating it yields CASSLGTYEQCF.

This clonotype was counted many times. V is TRBV5-1 and J is TRBJ2-5, with TRBD2 as a possible D gene (5 bases). Germline V CDR1 and CDR2: SGHRS, YFSETQ. The CDR3 is 13 residues long. V dropped 6 bases and J dropped 2 bases, with 11 bases sitting between them. The CDR3 coding sequence is TGCGCCAGCAACAACCGGGGTCAAGAGACCCAGTACTTC. It codes for CASNNRGQETQYF.

This clonotype was picked up many times. The J gene is TRBJ1-2, the V gene TRBV4-1, with D unclear. The CDR3 spans 14 residues. Germline V CDR1 and CDR2: MGHRA, YSYEKL. Deletions cut 1 base from V and 4 bases from J, with 10 bases between. CDR3 residues: CASSQGPRAYGYTF. The CDR3 DNA sequence: TGCGCCAGCAGCCAAGGGCCGAGGGCCTATGGCTACACCTTC.

This chain joins TRBV6-2 or TRBV6-3 and TRBJ2-3, with D possibly being TRBD1 or TRBD2 (5 bases each). V shed 2 bases and J shed 0 bases, with 15 bases lying between them. This CDR3 has 17 amino acids. In germline, CDR1 is MNHEY, CDR2 SVGEGT. CDR3 protein: CASSYEDPGPSTDTQYF. CDR3 in DNA: TGTGCCAGCAGTTACGAGGATCCGGGGCCTAGCACAGATACGCAGTATTTT.

Concerning this clonotype itself: A much larger clone differs from this one at a single base, so this may be a read error. The chain carries TRBV7-9 and TRBJ1-6; tentatively, D is TRBD1 (5 bases). The CDR3 consists of 15 residues. CDR1 and CDR2 from the germline V gene are SEHNR and FQNEAQ (reference sequence). The chain's CDR3 is CASRPPTERNSLLHF. The CDR3 bases are TGTGCCAGCAGGCCCCCGACAGAAAGAAATTCACTCCTCCACTTT.